One and the same sample provided the 7 T cell receptor beta chains below, sequenced in a study of blood T cell repertoires in COVID-19. Assay used: immunoSEQ multiplex PCR; TCRdb lists only in-frame clones, some missing. This sample carries roughly 400,000 clones, roughly 86% of them seen once, and the ten largest clones take around 2.1%. Input material: PBMCs or T cells enriched from blood (not recorded which). The origin of the receptors is a woman in her 40s with acute COVID-19.

The rearrangement links TRBV4-2 to TRBJ2-2, with D tentatively TRBD1 (5 bases). CDR1 is LGHNA, CDR2 YNFKEQ, per germline. With 4 bases removed from V and 0 bases from J, the gap between germline ends came to 15 bases. This CDR3 contains 17 residues. The chain's CDR3 is CASSRARWGPNTGELFF. CDR3 DNA: TGTGCCAGCAGCCGAGCGAGGTGGGGCCCGAACACCGGGGAGCTGTTTTTT.

J is TRBJ2-2 and V is TRBV6-6; D possibly corresponds to TRBD2 (5 bases). Germline V gives CDR1 MNHNY, CDR2 SVGAGI (reference sequence). V was clipped by 4 bases and J by 6 bases, with 6 bases between them. This CDR3 is built from 12 residues. CDR3 bases: TGTGCCAGCAGTTCTAGCCCCGGGGAGCTGTTTTTT. This translates into CASSSSPGELFF.

The V gene is TRBV19, the J gene TRBJ2-3, with D hard to call. This CDR3 is built from 15 residues. Trimming cost V 8 bases and J 3 bases, with 18 bases left between them. Germline-derived CDR1 and CDR2 are LNHDA and SQIVND (reference sequence). The CDR3 nucleotides read TGTGCCAGTCGACCGGCAGGAAGGAAAACAGATACGCAGTATTTT. It codes for CASRPAGRKTDTQYF. Full variable domain (rest looked up from reference TRBV19 and TRBJ2-3): DGGITQSPKYLFRKEGQNVTLSCEQNLNHDAMYWYRQDPGQGLRLIYYSQIVNDFQKGDIAEGYSVSREKKESFPLTVTSAQKNPTAFYLCASRPAGRKTDTQYFGPGTRLTVL.

J is TRBJ2-1 and V is TRBV19; D unclear. The ends were cut back, 1 base at V and 10 bases at J, with 8 bases in the middle. The CDR3 consists of 12 residues. The germline V gene has CDR1 LNHDA and CDR2 SQIVND (reference sequence). CDR3: CASSIVRSEQFF. CDR3 nucleotide sequence: TGTGCCAGTAGTATAGTGCGCTCGGAGCAGTTCTTC.

This clone has only one observation. V gene TRBV5-4 combines with J gene TRBJ2-1, with D perhaps TRBD2 (6 bases). The germline V gene has CDR1 SGHNT and CDR2 YYREEE (reference sequence). V was clipped by 0 bases and J by 2 bases, with 12 bases between them. The CDR3 length is 16 residues. The CDR3 DNA is TGTGCCAGCAGCTTGGAGGCGGGGCCCACCTACAATGAGCAGTTCTTC. Amino acids: CASSLEAGPTYNEQFF.

The chain has TRBV21-1 and TRBJ2-5; the table's D call, TRBD1, was not checked against the DNA. TRBV21-1 is labeled a pseudogene. The CDR3 covers 14 residues. CDR3 bases: TGTGCCAGCAGTAAACAGGGTTTCCAAGAGACCCAGTACTTC. Translated: CASSKQGFQETQYF.

This clone has a handful of counts. The chain uses TRBV25-1 and TRBJ1-6; 8 nucleotides agree with TRBD1. The CDR3 is 14 residues long. Germline V gene lookup returns CDR1 MGHDK and CDR2 SYGVNS. The V gene end was trimmed by 8 bases and the J gene end by 5 bases; junction bases not matched to a gene: 5. This CDR3 reads CASRTGFDNSPLHF. Written as DNA, the CDR3 is TGTGCCAGCCGGACAGGGTTCGATAATTCACCCCTCCACTTT.